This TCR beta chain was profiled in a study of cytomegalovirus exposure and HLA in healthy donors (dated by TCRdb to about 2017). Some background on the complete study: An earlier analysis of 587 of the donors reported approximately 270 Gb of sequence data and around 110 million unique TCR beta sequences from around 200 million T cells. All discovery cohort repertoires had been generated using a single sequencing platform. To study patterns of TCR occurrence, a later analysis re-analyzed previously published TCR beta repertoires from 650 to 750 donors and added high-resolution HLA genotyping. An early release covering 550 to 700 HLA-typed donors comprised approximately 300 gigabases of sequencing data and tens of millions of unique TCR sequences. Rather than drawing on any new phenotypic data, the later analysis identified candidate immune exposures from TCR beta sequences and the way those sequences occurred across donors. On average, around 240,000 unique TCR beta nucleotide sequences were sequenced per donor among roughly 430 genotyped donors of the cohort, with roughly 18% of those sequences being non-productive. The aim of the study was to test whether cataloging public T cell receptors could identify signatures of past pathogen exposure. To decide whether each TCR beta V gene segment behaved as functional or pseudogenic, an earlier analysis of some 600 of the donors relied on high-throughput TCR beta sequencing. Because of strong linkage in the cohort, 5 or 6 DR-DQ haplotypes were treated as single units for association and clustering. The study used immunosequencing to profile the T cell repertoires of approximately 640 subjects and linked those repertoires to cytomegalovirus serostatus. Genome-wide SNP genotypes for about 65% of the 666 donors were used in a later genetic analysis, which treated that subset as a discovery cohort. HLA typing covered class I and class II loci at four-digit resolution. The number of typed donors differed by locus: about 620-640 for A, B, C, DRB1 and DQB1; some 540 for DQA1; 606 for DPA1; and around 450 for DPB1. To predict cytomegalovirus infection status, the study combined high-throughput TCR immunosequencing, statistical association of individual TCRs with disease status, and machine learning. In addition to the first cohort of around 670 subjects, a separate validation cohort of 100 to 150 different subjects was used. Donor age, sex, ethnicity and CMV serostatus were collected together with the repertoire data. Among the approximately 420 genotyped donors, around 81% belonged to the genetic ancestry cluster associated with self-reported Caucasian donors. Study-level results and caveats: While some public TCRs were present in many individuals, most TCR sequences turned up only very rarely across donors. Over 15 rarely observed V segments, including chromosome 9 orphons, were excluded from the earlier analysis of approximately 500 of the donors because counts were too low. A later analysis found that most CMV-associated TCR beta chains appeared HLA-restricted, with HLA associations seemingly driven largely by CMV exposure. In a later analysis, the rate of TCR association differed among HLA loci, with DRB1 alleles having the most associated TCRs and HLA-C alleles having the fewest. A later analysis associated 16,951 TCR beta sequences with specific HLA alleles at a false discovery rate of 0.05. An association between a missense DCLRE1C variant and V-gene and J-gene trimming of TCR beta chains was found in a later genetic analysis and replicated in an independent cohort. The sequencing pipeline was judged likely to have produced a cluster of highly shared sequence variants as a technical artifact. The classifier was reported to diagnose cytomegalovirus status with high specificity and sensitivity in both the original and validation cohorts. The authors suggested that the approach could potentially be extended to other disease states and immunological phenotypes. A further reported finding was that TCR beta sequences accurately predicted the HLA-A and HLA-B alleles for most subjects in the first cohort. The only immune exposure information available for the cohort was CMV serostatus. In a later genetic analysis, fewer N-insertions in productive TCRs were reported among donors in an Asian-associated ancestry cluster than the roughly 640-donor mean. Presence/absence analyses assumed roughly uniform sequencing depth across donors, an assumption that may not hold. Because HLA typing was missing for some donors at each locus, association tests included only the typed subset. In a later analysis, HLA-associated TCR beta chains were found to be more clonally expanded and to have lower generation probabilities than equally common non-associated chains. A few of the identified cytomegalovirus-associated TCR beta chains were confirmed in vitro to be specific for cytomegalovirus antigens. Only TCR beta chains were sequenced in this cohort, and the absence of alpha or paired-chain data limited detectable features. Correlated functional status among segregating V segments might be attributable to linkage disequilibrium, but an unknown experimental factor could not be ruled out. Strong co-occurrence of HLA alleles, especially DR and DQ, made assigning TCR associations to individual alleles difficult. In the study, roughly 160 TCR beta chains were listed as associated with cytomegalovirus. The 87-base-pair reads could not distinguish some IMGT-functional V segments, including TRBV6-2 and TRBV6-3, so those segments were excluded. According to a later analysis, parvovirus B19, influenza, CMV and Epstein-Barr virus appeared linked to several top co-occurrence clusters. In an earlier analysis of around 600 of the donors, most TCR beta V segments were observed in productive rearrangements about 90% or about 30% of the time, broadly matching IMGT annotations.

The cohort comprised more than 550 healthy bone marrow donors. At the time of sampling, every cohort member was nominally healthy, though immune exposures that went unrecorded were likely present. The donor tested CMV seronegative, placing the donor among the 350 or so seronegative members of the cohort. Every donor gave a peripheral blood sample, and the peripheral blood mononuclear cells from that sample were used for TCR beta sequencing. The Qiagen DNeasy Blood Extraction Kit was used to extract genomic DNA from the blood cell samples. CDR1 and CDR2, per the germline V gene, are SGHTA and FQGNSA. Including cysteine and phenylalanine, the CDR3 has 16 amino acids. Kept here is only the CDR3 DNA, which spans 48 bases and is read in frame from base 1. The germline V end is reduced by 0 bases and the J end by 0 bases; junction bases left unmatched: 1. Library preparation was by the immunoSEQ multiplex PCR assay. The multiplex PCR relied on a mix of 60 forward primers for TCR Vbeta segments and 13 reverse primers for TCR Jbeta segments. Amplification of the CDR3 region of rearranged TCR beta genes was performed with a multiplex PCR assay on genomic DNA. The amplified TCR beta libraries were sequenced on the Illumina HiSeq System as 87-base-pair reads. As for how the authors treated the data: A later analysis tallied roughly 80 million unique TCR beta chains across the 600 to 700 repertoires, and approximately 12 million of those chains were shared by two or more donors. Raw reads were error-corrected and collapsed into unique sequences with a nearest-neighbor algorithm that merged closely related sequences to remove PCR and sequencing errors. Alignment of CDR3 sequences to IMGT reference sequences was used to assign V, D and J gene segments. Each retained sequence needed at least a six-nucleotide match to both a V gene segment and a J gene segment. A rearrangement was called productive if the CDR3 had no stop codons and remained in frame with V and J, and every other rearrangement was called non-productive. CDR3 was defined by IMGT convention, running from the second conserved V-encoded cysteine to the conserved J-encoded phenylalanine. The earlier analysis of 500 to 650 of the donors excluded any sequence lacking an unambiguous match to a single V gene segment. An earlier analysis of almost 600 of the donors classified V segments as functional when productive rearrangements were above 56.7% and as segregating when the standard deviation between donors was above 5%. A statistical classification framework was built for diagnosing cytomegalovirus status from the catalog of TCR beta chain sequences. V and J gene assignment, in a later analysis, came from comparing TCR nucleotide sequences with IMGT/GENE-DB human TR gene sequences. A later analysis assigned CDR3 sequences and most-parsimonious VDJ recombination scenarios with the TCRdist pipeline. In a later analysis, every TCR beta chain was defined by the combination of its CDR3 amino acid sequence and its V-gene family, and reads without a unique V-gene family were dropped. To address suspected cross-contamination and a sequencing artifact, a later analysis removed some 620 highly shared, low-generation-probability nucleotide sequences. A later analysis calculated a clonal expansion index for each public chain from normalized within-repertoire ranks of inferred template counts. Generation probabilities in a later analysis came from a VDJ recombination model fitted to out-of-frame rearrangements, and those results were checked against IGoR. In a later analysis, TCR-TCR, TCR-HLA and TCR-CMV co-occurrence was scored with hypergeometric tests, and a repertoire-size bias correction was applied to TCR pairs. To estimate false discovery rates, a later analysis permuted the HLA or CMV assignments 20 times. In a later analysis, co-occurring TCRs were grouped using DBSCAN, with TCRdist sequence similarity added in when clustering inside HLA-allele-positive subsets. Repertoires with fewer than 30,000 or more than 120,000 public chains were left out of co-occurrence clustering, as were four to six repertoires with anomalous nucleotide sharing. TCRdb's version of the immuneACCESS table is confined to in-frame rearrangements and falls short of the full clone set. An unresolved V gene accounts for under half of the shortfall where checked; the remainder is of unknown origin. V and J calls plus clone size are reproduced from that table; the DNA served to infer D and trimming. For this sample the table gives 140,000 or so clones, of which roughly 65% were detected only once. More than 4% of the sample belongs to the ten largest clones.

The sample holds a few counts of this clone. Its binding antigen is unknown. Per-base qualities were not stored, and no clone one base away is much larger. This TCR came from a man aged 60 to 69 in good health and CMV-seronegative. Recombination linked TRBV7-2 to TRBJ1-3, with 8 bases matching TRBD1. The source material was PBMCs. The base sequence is TGTGCCAGCAGCTTAGCGGGGACAGGCTCTGGAAACACCATATATTTT. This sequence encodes CASSLAGTGSGNTIYF.